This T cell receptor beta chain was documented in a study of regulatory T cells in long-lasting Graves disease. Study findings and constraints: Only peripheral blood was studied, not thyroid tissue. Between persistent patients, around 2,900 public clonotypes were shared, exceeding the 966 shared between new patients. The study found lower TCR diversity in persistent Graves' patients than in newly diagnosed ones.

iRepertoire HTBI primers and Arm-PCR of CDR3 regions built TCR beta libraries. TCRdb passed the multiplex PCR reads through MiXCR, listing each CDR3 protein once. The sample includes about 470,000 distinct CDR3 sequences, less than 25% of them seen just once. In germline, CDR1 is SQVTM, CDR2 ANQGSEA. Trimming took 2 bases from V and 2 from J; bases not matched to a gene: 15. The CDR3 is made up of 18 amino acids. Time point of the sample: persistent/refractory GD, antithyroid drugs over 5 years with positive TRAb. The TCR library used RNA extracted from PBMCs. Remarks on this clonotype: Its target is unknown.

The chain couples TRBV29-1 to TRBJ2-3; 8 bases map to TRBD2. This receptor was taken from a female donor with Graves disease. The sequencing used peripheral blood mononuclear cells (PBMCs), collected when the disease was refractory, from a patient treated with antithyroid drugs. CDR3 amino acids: CSVERSGRRGRSTDTQYF. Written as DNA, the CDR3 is TGCAGCGTTGAAAGAAGCGGGAGACGGGGGAGGTCCACAGATACGCAGTATTTT.